The 2 T cell receptor beta chains listed next were all sequenced from one sample in a study of graft-versus-host responses after intestinal transplantation. Sequencing used immunoSEQ multiplex PCR; TCRdb keeps in-frame clones, though not all of them. The sample records about 47,000 clones, 85% to 95% being singletons. Sequenced here: PBMCs, sampled around 790 days after a first intestinal transplant, on the day of a second. Receptors were obtained from a human patient who received an intestinal transplant, so some T cells may come from the graft donor.

V gene TRBV29-1 combines with J gene TRBJ2-7; TRBD2 matches 10 bases. CDR1 and CDR2 (germline): SQVTM, ANQGSEA. With V trimmed by 1 base and J by 2 bases, 5 bases remained unmatched. The CDR3 has 15 residues. DNA of the CDR3: TGCAGCGTTGAAGGGGCCAGCGGGAGGGCCTACGAGCAGTACTTC. Encoded protein: CSVEGASGRAYEQYF.

V and J are TRBV7-9 and TRBJ2-1, with D possibly being TRBD1 (5 bases). The CDR3 runs 13 residues. Germline values: CDR1 SEHNR, CDR2 FQNEAQ (reference sequence). V was cut by 3 bases and J by 8 bases, with 11 bases left in between. CDR3 loop: CASSLARAYEQFF. The DNA for the CDR3 is TGTGCCAGCAGCTTGGCCAGGGCATATGAGCAGTTCTTC. Looking up the rest from reference TRBV7-9 and TRBJ2-1 gives the full variable domain: DTGVSQNPRHKITKRGQNVTFRCDPISEHNRLYWYRQTLGQGPEFLTYFQNEAQLEKSRLLSDRFSAERPKGSFSTLEIQRTEQGDSAMYLCASSLARAYEQFFGPGTRLTVL.